This T cell receptor (beta chain) was obtained from a study of cytomegalovirus exposure and HLA in healthy donors. The CDR3 is 16 amino acids. V was cut by 0 bases and J by 0 bases, with 12 bases left in between. CDR1 and CDR2 (germline): SGHRS, YFSETQ. Study-wide results and caveats: Common viral pathogens seemed, in a later analysis, to connect with several of the most significant clusters. The later analysis indicated that the majority of CMV-associated TCR beta chains appeared HLA-restricted.

The PCR had 60 Vbeta and 13 Jbeta primers. Repertoires were generated with immunoSEQ multiplex PCR, while TCRdb's copy carries only in-frame clones and drops some. The data contain some 120,000 clones, approximately 80% of them seen just once; the ten biggest clones take up about 1.8%. On this clone itself: As yet, its antigen is unknown.

This clonotype originated in a young man in good health and CMV-seronegative. Material: PBMCs. The V call is TRBV5-1, the J call TRBJ2-5, with a weak D call TRBD2 (6 bases). DNA of the CDR3: TGCGCCAGCAGCTTGGTATCGGGGGAGTACCAAGAGACCCAGTACTTC. It encodes CASSLVSGEYQETQYF.